Listed here are 9 T cell receptor beta chains from one sample, sequenced in a study of CD8+CD57+ T cells in acquired aplastic anemia (dated by TCRdb to the late 2010s). The run used an Illumina HiSeq 2000. Profiling of TCR beta VDJ combinations and CDR3 sequences used genomic DNA as the template. TCRdb trimmed the raw reads at Q25, called clones with MiXCR and kept productive beta chains. For every CDR3 protein sequence, its rows merge into one entry that carries the most common genes and DNA. This sample comprises about 160,000 distinct CDR3 sequences, about 50% of them detected only once. The top ten clonotypes cover roughly 30% of the sample. Flow cytometry had shown CD8+CD57+ cell expansion in the patients selected for sequencing. Sample: sorted CD4+, CD8+, or CD8+CD57+ T cells (not recorded which) from PBMCs. The receptors were gathered from a human donor with aplastic anemia.

The chain's CDR3 is CASSQDWANKGETQYF. The CDR3 coding sequence is TGTGCCAGCAGCCAAGATTGGGCAAACAAAGGAGAGACCCAGTACTTC. This chain links TRBV11-3 with TRBJ2-5; no definite D call. This CDR3 has 16 residues. Trimming stripped 5 bases from V and 4 bases from J, with 20 bases between. Germline assignment: CDR1 SGHNT and CDR2 YENEEA.

Of note for this clonotype: A much larger clone differs from this one at a single base, so this may be a read error. V usage is TRBV6-1 and J usage is TRBJ1-2, with D possibly matching TRBD1 (6 bases). V was pared by 6 bases and J by 4 bases, with 12 bases between. Germline V CDR1 and CDR2: MNHNS, SASEGT. The CDR3 is 13 amino acids. The CDR3 is CASRAGAAYGYTF. The CDR3 nucleotides are TGTGCCAGCAGGGCAGGGGCGGCCTATGGCTACACCTTC.

This clonotype was seen only once. A read error may explain this, as a much larger clone is one base away. The rearrangement links TRBV9 to TRBJ2-1; maybe TRBD2 (5 bases). The CDR3 loop spans 15 amino acids. Germline CDR1 SGDLS, CDR2 YYNGEE. Trimming removed 0 bases at V and 9 bases at J, with 16 bases between. DNA for the CDR3: TGTGCCAGCAGCGTAGAACCTAGCTTTGACACTGAGCAGTTCTTC. Its translation is CASSVEPSFDTEQFF.

The V and J genes are TRBV10-3 and TRBJ2-2; perhaps TRBD2 as D (6 bases). The V gene lost 2 bases and the J gene lost 6 bases, with 13 bases spanning the gap. Per germline, CDR1 ENHRY and CDR2 SYGVKD. This CDR3 is 15 amino acids long. The CDR3 bases are TGTGCCATCAGTGAGGGCTGGGGGGACGCCGGGGAGCTGTTTTTT. As protein: CAISEGWGDAGELFF.

The rearrangement uses TRBV10-3 and TRBJ2-2; D unclear. The germline CDR1 and CDR2 sequences are ENHRY and SYGVKD. This CDR3 contains 11 residues. The V end lost 0 bases, the J end lost 9 bases, and 2 bases lay between the germline ends. The CDR3: CAISESRELFF. The CDR3 DNA follows: TGTGCCATCAGTGAGTCGAGGGAGCTGTTTTTT.

This clonotype was seen many times. The chain is built from TRBV5-1 and TRBJ2-7; TRBD2 might be the D (5 bases). V gave up 3 bases and J gave up 5 bases, with 15 bases separating them. Germline-derived CDR1 and CDR2 are SGHRS and YFSETQ. This CDR3 contains 14 residues. CDR3 DNA sequence: TGCGCCAGCAGCTCCCCCCTAGCAGTCAACGAGCAGTACTTC. This codes for CASSSPLAVNEQYF.

The chain is built from TRBV30 and TRBJ2-3; 8 nucleotides match TRBD2. V gave up 3 bases and J gave up 5 bases; unmatched junction bases: 7. CDR1 and CDR2 (germline): GTSNPN, SVGIG (reference sequence). There are 14 residues in the CDR3. CDR3 DNA sequence: TGTGCCTGGAGAAGAGCGGGAGAGGTAGATACGCAGTATTTT. This sequence encodes CAWRRAGEVDTQYF.

The V call is TRBV12-3 or TRBV12-4, the J call TRBJ2-7, with D perhaps TRBD1 (6 bases). This CDR3 is built from 15 residues. Trimming pared 6 bases from V and 6 bases from J, leaving 21 bases between. The CDR3 sequence: CASSYRQETNFEQYF. The DNA of the CDR3 is TGTGCCAGCAGCTACCGACAGGAAACCAACTTCGAGCAGTACTTC.

At least ten counts were recorded for this clonotype. This chain connects TRBV12-3 or TRBV12-4 to TRBJ2-7; D is uncertain. Deletions cut 5 bases from V and 6 bases from J, with 17 bases between. CDR3 size: 14 residues. CDR3 nucleotides: TGTGCCAGCAGTCCCTGGTCCAGTAAGGCCGAGCAGTACTTC. Translating it yields CASSPWSSKAEQYF.